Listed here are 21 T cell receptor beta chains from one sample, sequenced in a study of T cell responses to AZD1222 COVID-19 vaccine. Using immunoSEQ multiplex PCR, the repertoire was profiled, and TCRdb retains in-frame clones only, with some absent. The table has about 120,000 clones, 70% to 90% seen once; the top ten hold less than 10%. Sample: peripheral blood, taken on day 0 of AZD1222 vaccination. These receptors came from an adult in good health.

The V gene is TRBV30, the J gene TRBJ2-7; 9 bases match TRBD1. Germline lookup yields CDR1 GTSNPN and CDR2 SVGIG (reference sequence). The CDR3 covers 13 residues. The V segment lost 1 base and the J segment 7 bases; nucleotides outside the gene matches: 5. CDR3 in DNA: TGTGCCTGGAGTGGGACAGGGGCTGGAGAGCAGTACTTC. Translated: CAWSGTGAGEQYF.

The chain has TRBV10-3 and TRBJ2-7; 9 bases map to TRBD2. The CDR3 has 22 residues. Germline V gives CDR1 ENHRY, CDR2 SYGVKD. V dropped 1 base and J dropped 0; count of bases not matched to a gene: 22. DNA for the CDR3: TGTGCCATCAGTGAGTGGAGGGGGGCGGTGGGCCCCAGCGGGGGGCACTCCTACGAGCAGTACTTC. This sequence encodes CAISEWRGAVGPSGGHSYEQYF.

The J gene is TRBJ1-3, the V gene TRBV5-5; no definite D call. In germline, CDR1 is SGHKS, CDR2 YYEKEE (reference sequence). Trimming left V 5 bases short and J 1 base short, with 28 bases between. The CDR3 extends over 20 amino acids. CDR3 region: CASSMGVVAGRVISGNTIYF. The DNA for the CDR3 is TGTGCCAGCAGTATGGGTGTTGTAGCAGGCCGGGTGATTTCTGGAAACACCATATATTTT.

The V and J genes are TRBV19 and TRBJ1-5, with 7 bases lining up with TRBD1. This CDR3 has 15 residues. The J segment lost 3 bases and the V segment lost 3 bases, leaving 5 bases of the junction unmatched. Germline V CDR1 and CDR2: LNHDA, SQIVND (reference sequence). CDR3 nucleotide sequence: TGTGCCAGTAGTATGACGACAGGGTACAATCAGCCCCAGCATTTT. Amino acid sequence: CASSMTTGYNQPQHF.

CDR3 nucleotides: TGTGCCAGCAGCTCAACAGGAGGAAAGGGGACCCAGTACTTC. Translation: CASSSTGGKGTQYF. The chain couples TRBV7-2 to TRBJ2-5; D is perhaps TRBD1 or TRBD2 (5 bases each). The V end was cut by 4 bases, the J end by 7 bases, with 16 bases between. CDR1 SGHTA and CDR2 FQGNSA come from the germline V gene. This CDR3 comprises 14 residues.

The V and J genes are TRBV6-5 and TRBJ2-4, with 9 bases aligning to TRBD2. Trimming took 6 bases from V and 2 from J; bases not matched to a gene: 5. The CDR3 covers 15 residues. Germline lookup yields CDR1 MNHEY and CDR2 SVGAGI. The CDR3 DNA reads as TGTGCCAGCAGGGGCGGGGGGGTAACCAAAAACATTCAGTACTTC. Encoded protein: CASRGGGVTKNIQYF.

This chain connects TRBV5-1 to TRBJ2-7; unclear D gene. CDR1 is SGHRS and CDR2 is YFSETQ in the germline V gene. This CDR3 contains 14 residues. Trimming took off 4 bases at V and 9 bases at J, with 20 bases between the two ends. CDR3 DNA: TGCGCCAGCAGCACCCCGACACCCAGTTCCGCGCAGTACTTC. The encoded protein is CASSTPTPSSAQYF.

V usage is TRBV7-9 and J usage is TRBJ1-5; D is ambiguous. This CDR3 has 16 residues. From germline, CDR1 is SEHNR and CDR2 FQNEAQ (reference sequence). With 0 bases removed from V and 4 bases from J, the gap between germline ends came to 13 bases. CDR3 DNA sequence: TGTGCCAGCAGCTTAGCTGACGGGTCGGAGAATCAGCCCCAGCATTTT. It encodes CASSLADGSENQPQHF.

CDR3 nucleotides: TGTGCCAGCATATCAGGGGGCGAGTCCGGGGAGCTGTTTTTT. Translating gives CASISGGESGELFF. The genes are TRBV28 and TRBJ2-2, with TRBD1 identical over 8 bases. The CDR3 is 14 amino acids. Per germline, CDR1 MDHEN and CDR2 SYDVKM. V shed 7 bases and J 6 bases; nucleotides not matched to a gene: 7.

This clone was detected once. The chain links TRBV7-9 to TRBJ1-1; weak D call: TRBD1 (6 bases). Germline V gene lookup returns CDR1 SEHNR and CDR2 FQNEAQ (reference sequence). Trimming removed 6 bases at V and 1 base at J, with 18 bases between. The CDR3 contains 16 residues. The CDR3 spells CASRSKPGGPNTEAFF. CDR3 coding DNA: TGTGCCAGCAGGTCGAAGCCCGGGGGGCCGAACACTGAAGCTTTCTTT.

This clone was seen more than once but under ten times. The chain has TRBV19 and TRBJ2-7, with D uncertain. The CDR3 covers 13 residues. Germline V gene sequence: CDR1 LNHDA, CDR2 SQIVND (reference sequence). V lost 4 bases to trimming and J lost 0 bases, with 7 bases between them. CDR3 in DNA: TGTGCCAGTAGTAAGGAGAGCTCCTACGAGCAGTACTTC. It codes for CASSKESSYEQYF.

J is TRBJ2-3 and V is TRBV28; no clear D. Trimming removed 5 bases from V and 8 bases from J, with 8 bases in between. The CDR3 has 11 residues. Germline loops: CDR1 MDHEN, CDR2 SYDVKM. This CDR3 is CASSVTSTQYF. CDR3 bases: TGTGCCAGCAGTGTAACGAGTACGCAGTATTTT.

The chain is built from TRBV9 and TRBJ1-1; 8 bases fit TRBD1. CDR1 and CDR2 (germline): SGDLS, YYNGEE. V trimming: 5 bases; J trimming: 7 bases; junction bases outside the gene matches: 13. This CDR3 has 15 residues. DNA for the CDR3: TGTGCCAGCAGGCCAAACACAGGGGGGTATGGTGAAGCTTTCTTT. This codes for CASRPNTGGYGEAFF.

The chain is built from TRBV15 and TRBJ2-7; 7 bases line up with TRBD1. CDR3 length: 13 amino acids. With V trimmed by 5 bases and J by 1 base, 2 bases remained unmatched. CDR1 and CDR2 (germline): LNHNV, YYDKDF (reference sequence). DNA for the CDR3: TGTGCCACCAGCGGGACAGAGTCCTACGAGCAGTACTTC. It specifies CATSGTESYEQYF. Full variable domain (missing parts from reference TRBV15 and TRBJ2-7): DAMVIQNPRYQVTQFGKPVTLSCSQTLNHNVMYWYQQKSSQAPKLLFHYYDKDFNNEADTPDNFQSRRPNTSFCFLDIRSPGLGDTAMYLCATSGTESYEQYFGPGTRLTVT.

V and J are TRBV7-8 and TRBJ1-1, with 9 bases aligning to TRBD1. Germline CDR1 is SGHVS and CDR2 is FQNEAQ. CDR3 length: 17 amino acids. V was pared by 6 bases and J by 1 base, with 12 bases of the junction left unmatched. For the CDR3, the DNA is TGTGCCAGCAGGGACAGGGGAATGGGGCCTAAGAACACTGAAGCTTTCTTT. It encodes CASRDRGMGPKNTEAFF.

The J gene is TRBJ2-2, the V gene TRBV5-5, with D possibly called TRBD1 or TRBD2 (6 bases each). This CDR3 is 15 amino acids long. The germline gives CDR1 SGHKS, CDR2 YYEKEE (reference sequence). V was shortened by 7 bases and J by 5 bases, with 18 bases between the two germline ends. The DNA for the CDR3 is TGTGCCAGCGGGGGCGCGGGAAAAGGAACCGGGGAGCTGTTTTTT. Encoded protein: CASGGAGKGTGELFF.

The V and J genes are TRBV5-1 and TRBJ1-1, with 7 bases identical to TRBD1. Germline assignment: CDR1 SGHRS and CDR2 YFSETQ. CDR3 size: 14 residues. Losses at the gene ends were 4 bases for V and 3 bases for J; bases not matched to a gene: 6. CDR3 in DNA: TGCGCCAGCAGCCTACGCGGACAGGACACTGAAGCTTTCTTT. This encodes CASSLRGQDTEAFF.

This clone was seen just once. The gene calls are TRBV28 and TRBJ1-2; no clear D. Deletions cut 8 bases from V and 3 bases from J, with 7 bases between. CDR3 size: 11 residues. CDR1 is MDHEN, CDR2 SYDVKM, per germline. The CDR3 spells CASGEYYGYTF. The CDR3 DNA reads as TGTGCCAGCGGCGAGTACTATGGCTACACCTTC.

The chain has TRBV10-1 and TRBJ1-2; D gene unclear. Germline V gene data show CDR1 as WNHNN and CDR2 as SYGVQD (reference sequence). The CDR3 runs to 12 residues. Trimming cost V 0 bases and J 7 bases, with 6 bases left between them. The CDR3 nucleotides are TGCGCCAGCAGTGAGTCCCGGGTTGGCTACACCTTC. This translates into CASSESRVGYTF.

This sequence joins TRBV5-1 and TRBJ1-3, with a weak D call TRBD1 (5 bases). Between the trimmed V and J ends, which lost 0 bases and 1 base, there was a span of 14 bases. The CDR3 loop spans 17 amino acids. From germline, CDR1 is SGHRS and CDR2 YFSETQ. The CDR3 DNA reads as TGCGCCAGCAGCTTGGATTGGGGGAGGTCGTCTGGAAACACCATATATTTT. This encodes CASSLDWGRSSGNTIYF. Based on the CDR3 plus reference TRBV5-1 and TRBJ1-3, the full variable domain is KAGVTQTPRYLIKTRGQQVTLSCSPISGHRSVSWYQQTPGQGLQFLFEYFSETQRNKGNFPGRFSGRQFSNSRSEMNVSTLELGDSALYLCASSLDWGRSSGNTIYFGEGSWLTVV.

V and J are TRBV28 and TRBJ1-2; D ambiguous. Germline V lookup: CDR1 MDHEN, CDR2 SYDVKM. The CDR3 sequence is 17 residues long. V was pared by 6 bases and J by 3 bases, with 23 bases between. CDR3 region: CASSLGTPEQLHYGYTF. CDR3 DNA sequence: TGTGCCAGCAGCTTAGGAACACCCGAACAACTTCACTATGGCTACACCTTC.